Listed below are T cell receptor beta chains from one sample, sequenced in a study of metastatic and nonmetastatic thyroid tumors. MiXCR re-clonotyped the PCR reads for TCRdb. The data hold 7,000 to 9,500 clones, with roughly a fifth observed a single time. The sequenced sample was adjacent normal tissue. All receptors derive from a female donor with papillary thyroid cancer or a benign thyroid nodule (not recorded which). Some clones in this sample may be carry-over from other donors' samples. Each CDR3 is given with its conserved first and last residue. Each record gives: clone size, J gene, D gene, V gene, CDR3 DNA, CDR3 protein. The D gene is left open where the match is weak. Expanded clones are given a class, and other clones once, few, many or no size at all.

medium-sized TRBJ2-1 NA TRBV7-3 TGTGCCAGCAGCATGGGCGGGGGCGAACCGGGGGAGCAGTTCTTC CASSMGGGEPGEQFF
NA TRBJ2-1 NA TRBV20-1 TGCAGTGCTAGCAAAGGGACCGACAATGAGCAGTTCTTC CSASKGTDNEQFF
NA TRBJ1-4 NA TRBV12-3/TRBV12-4 TGTGCCAGCAGTTCGATCAGGGGTAATGAAAAACTGTTTTTT CASSSIRGNEKLFF
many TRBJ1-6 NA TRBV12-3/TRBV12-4 TGTGCCAGCAGTTTAGTAGGGGGGGGGAATAATTCACCCCTCCACTTT CASSLVGGGNNSPLHF
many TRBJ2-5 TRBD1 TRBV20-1 TGCAGTCCGGGACAGGGACAAGAGACCCAGTACTTC CSPGQGQETQYF
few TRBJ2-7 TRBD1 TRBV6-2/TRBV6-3 TGTGCCAGCCGAGGGACAGGGGGCTACGAGCAGTACTTC CASRGTGGYEQYF
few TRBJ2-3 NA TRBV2 TGTGCCAGCTATAAAAGGGGGGGCACAGATACGCAGTATTTT CASYKRGGTDTQYF
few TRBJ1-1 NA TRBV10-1 TGCGCCAGCAGTGAGTCGAGAGGAAGTCGTGAAGCTTTCTTT CASSESRGSREAFF
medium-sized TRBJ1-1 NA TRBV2 TGTGCCAGCAGAGAAAGACAGAACACTGAAGCTTTCTTT CASRERQNTEAFF
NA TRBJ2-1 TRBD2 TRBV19 TGTGCCAGTAGGGGACTAGCGGAGTACAATGAGCAGTTCTTC CASRGLAEYNEQFF
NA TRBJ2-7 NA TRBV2 TGTGCCAGCAGTGAATTCCGAAGGGACCAGGAGCAGTCCTTC CASSEFRRDQEQSF
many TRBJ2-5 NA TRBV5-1 TGCGCCAGCAGCCCGAACAGGGATTTTTGGGAGACCCAGTACTTC CASSPNRDFWETQYF
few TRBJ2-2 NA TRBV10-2 TGCGCCAGCAGCTTGTTACTATCCGGGGAGCTGTTTTTT CASSLLLSGELFF
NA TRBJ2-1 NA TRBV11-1 TGTGCCAGCAGCTTGGAGCGCTTCTCCTACAATGAGCAGTTCTTC CASSLERFSYNEQFF
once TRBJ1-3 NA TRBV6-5 TGTGCCAGCAGTTACAGGAGACCTGGGGGTGGAAACACCATATATTTT CASSYRRPGGGNTIYF
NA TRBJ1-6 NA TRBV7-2 TGTGCCAGCAGTCAAGCGACGACCCGGGGTCCCCTCCACTTT CASSQATTRGPLHF
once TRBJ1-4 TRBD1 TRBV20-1 TGCAGTACTCCCTCCCGGGACAGTAATGAAAAACTATTTTTT CSTPSRDSNEKLFF
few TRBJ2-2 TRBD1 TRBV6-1 TGTGCCAGCAGGGAACAGGGGGCGAACACCGGGGAGCTGTTTTTT CASREQGANTGELFF
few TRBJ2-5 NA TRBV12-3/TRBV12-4 TGTGCCAGCAGTTTGGTCGGTGGTAGCGCCGAAGAGACCCAGTACTTC CASSLVGGSAEETQYF
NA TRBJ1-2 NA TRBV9 TGTGCCAGCAGCGTAGGGGGAATCTATGGCTACACCTTC CASSVGGIYGYTF
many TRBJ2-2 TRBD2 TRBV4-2 TGTGCCAGCAGCCAAGAGGGGCTAGCGGCCTCGAACACCGGGGAGCTGTTTTTT CASSQEGLAASNTGELFF
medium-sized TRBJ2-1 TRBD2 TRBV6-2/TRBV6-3 TGTGCCAGCAGCCAAAGCGGGAGTCCCCCCTACAATGAGCAGTTCTTC CASSQSGSPPYNEQFF
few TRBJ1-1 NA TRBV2 TGTGCCAGCAGTTTAACTCGGGAAATTGGGGTGTACACTGAAGCTTTCTTT CASSLTREIGVYTEAFF
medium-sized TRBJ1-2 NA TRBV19 TGTGCCAGTAGTTCGACAGGTTTTCATGGCTACACCTTC CASSSTGFHGYTF
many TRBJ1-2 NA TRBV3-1 TGTGCCAGCAGCCCCCACAGGCGTAACTATGGCTACACCTTC CASSPHRRNYGYTF
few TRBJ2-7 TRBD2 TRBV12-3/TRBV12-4 TGTGCCAGCAGCCTAGCGGGTCTCTCCTACGAGCAGTACTTC CASSLAGLSYEQYF
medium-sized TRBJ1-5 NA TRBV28 TGTGCCAGCAGCCCCCTCCCGGGTGGTCAGCCCCAGCATTTT CASSPLPGGQPQHF
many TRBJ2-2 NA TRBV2 TGTGCCAGCAGTGGTAGGATCAACACCGGGGAGCTGTTTTTT CASSGRINTGELFF
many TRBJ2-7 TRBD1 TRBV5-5 TGTGCCAGCAGCTTGGCCGACAGGGGCGCCTCATACGAGCAGTACTTC CASSLADRGASYEQYF
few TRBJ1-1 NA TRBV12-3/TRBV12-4 TGTGCCAGCAGCTTCAGGGTCGGGACTGAAGCTTTCTTT CASSFRVGTEAFF
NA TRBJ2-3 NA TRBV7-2 TGTGCCAGCAGCTTAGCGGGAGTTCGTACAGATACGCAGTATTTT CASSLAGVRTDTQYF
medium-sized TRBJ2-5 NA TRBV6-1 TGTGCCAGCACCGGCCTCCCGGAGGTGACCCAGTACTTC CASTGLPEVTQYF
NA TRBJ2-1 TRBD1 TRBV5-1 TGCGCCAGCATCTCGACAGGGGACTCCTACAATGAGCAGTTCTTC CASISTGDSYNEQFF
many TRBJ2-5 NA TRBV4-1 TGCGCCAGCAGCCATTCCCAAGGGGGAAGGGGTGTGGAGACCCAGTACTTC CASSHSQGGRGVETQYF
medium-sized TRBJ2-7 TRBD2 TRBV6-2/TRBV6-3 TGTGCCAGCAGACCTAATTCGGGCGGGAGAATGGAGCAGTACTTC CASRPNSGGRMEQYF
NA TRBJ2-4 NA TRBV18 TGTGCCAGCTCTCCCGGGCGGACAGCCGACCAAAACATTCAGTACTTC CASSPGRTADQNIQYF
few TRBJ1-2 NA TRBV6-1 TGTGCCAGCAGTGAAGATCCCGCATTTACGGGCTACACCTTC CASSEDPAFTGYTF
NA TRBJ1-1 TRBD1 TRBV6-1 TGTGCCAGCAGTGAAGGGACAGGGGTTACTGAAGCTTTCTTT CASSEGTGVTEAFF
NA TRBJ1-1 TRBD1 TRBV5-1 TGCGCCAGCAGCCCAAGGGGGCGGACGAACACTGAAGCTTTCTTT CASSPRGRTNTEAFF
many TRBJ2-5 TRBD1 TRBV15 TGTGCCACCAGCAGAAACCGGGACAGGGGTGGGACCCAGTACTTC CATSRNRDRGGTQYF
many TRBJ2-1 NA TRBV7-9 TGTGCCAGCAGCCGATCGACTAGGTTCTATGAGCAGTTCTTC CASSRSTRFYEQFF
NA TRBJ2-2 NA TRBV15 TGTGCCACCAGCAGAGAGCGGGCAGCGAGAGGGTACCCCAAGAACACCGGGTATCTGTTTTTT CATSRERAARGYPKNTGYLFF
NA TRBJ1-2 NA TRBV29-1 TGCAGCGTTTACGGTGTGGAGGCTGCCACTAACTATGGCTACACCTTC CSVYGVEAATNYGYTF
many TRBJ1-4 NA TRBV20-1 TGCAGTGCTAGAGTTGGCGCAGGACTAAATGAAAAACTGTTTTTT CSARVGAGLNEKLFF
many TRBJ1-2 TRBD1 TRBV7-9 TGTGCCAGCAGCTTAGTGGGGACAGGCTATGGCTACACCTTC CASSLVGTGYGYTF
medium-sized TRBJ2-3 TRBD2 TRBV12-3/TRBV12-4 TGTGCCAGCGGTATCCTTGCCGGGGGGGCCGGCACAGATACGCAGTATTTT CASGILAGGAGTDTQYF
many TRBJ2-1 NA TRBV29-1 TGCAGCGCTGGGGTGGATCTCAACAATGAGCAGTTCTTC CSAGVDLNNEQFF
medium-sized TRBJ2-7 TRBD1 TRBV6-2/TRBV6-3 TGTGCCAGCAGGGGGACAGGGAGCTCCTACGAGCAGTACTTC CASRGTGSSYEQYF
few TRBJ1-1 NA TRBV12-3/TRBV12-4 TGTGCCAGCAGTTTAGATCAAAGGAGCAACACTGAAGCTTTCTTT CASSLDQRSNTEAFF
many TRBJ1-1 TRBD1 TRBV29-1 TGCAGCGTTGAAGATCTCGGGACAGGGAGCACTGAAGCTTTCTTT CSVEDLGTGSTEAFF
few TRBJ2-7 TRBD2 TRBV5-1 TGCGCCAGCAGCTTGGATCGCGGGAGTATCGACGAGCAGTACTTC CASSLDRGSIDEQYF
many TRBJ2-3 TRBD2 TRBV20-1 TGCAGTGCTAGCGGTCTAGCGGGGAAAAACACAGATACGCAGTATTTT CSASGLAGKNTDTQYF
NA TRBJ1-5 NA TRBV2 TGTGTCAGCACCTTACAGGGCAGTCAGCCCCAGCATTTT CVSTLQGSQPQHF
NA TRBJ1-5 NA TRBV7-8 TGTGCCAGCAGCTACCATAAGCCGTGGAGGGGGTTCAATCAGCCCCGGCATTTT CASSYHKPWRGFNQPRHF